Listed below are T cell receptor beta chains from one sample, sequenced in a study of cytomegalovirus exposure and HLA in healthy donors. Profiling relied on immunoSEQ multiplex PCR, and the TCRdb table lists in-frame clones only, not all of them. The repertoire consists of some 190,000 clones, with 75% to 90% occurring once and the leading ten covering around 0.3%. Sequenced sample: PBMCs. The origin of the receptors is a woman aged 25-40 years in good health and CMV-seronegative. CDR3s include the opening cysteine and the closing phenylalanine or tryptophan. A D gene is named only where the DNA matches it firmly. Size values are once, few and many counts, or a class for expanded clones, and some rows have none.

-,-,TRBJ2-1,TRBV10-3,TGTGCCATCAGTGACCTAGAATCCCATGAGCAGTTCTTC,CAISDLESHEQFF
once,TRBD2,TRBJ2-7,TRBV11-2,TGTGCCAGCAGCCCCTTCGCGGGAGGGCACTACGAGCAGTACTTC,CASSPFAGGHYEQYF
-,TRBD2,TRBJ2-3,TRBV6-5,TGTGCCAGCAGTTATAGCGGGGGGAACACAGATACGCAGTATTTT,CASSYSGGNTDTQYF
-,TRBD1,TRBJ2-6,TRBV19,TGTGCCAGTAGTTTTTACCGGGACAGGGTGTTCGGGGCCAACGTCCTGACTTTC,CASSFYRDRVFGANVLTF
-,TRBD1,TRBJ1-1,TRBV6-1,TGTGCCAGCAGGGCCGGGACAGGGGTTTCTGAAGCTTTCTTT,CASRAGTGVSEAFF
-,-,TRBJ1-3,TRBV5-1,TGCGCCAGCAGTGTAGTTGGAAACACCATATATTTT,CASSVVGNTIYF
-,TRBD1,TRBJ1-1,TRBV19,TGTGCCAGTAGTATAGATCCTTACAGGGGAAAAATCGAGGGTGAAGCTTTCTTT,CASSIDPYRGKIEGEAFF
-,-,TRBJ2-1,TRBV7-3,TGTGCCAGCAGCTCCTACCACGGCAATGAGCAGTTCTTC,CASSSYHGNEQFF
-,TRBD2,TRBJ2-7,TRBV19,TGTGCCAGTAGTCCCCGGGTAGCGGGAGGCTCCTACGAGCAGTACTTC,CASSPRVAGGSYEQYF
-,TRBD1,TRBJ1-5,TRBV28,TGTGCCAGCAGTTCAATCCGGGACAGCATCAATCAGCCCCAGCATTTT,CASSSIRDSINQPQHF
-,-,TRBJ1-1,TRBV30,TGTGCCTGGAGTGTAACTATGGGGAACACTGAAGCTTTCTTT,CAWSVTMGNTEAFF
-,-,TRBJ2-7,TRBV29-1,TGCAGCGTTGAATTTGGCGGAACCTACGAGCAGTACTTC,CSVEFGGTYEQYF
-,TRBD1,TRBJ1-5,TRBV6-1,TGTGCCAGCAGTGAAGTTGTCAGGGGGAGTCATCAGCCCCAGCATTTT,CASSEVVRGSHQPQHF
-,-,TRBJ1-2,TRBV11-2,TGTGCCAGCAGCTTAGTTTGGGGGGGAAATGGCTACACCTTC,CASSLVWGGNGYTF
-,TRBD1,TRBJ2-7,TRBV2,TGTGCCAGCAGTCTTGGTGGGACAGCGTCTTCCTACGAGCAGTACTTC,CASSLGGTASSYEQYF
-,TRBD2,TRBJ2-7,TRBV28,TGTGCCAGCCATAGCGGGAGAGCCTACGAGCAGTACTTC,CASHSGRAYEQYF
few,-,TRBJ1-1,TRBV5-1,TGCGCCAGCAGCTTGGTCGGGGGGGGGATCACTGAAGCTTTCTTT,CASSLVGGGITEAFF
-,-,TRBJ1-1,TRBV14,TGTGCCAGCAGCCAGACTATGAACACTGAAGCTTTCTTT,CASSQTMNTEAFF
-,TRBD1,TRBJ2-7,TRBV19,TGTGCCAGTAGTGTAAGACAGGGCTACGAGCAGTACTTC,CASSVRQGYEQYF
-,TRBD1,TRBJ2-3,TRBV5-6,TGTGCCAGCAGCTTACAACAGGGGGCCGGAGATACGCAGTATTTT,CASSLQQGAGDTQYF
-,TRBD1,TRBJ2-2,TRBV4-1,TGCGCCAGCAGCCGGCCGCGACAGGGCCGCACCGGGGAGCTGTTTTTT,CASSRPRQGRTGELFF
-,-,TRBJ1-6,TRBV2,TGTGCCAGCAGGGTGACAGAACTCCTCTATAATTCACCCCTCCACTTT,CASRVTELLYNSPLHF
-,-,TRBJ2-1,TRBV6-1,TGTGCCAGCAGCAGACTACGTGACAATGAGCAGTTCTTC,CASSRLRDNEQFF
-,-,TRBJ1-1,TRBV6-1,TGTGCCAGCAGTGAAGCAGGAGGGGTAGGAGCTTTCTTT,CASSEAGGVGAFF
-,-,TRBJ1-1,TRBV5-1,TGCGCCAGCAGCTTGGACGAGGTGGGTGACACTGAAGCTTTCTTT,CASSLDEVGDTEAFF
-,-,TRBJ2-5,TRBV11-2,TGTGCCACGTCGGGTCAGAAAGATGGGACCCAGTACTTC,CATSGQKDGTQYF
-,TRBD2,TRBJ2-7,TRBV11-1,TGTGCCAGCAGCTTTCATCTAGCGGGGGGCTACGAGCAGTACTTC,CASSFHLAGGYEQYF
-,TRBD1,TRBJ1-1,TRBV18,TGTGCCAGCTCACCGGGACAGGGCATGGGGAACACTGAAGCTTTCTTT,CASSPGQGMGNTEAFF
-,-,TRBJ2-6,TRBV19,TGTGCCAGTAGTATGGCTGATACTGGGGCCAACGTCCTGACTTTC,CASSMADTGANVLTF
-,-,TRBJ2-7,TRBV6-1,TGTGCCAGCAGCATTTCCCAGGGGACCTACGAGCAGTACTTC,CASSISQGTYEQYF
-,-,TRBJ1-2,TRBV2,TGTGCCAGCAGTCAAAACAGGGTCTATGGCTACACCTTC,CASSQNRVYGYTF
-,-,TRBJ2-7,TRBV29-1,TGCAGCGTTGAAGATTCGTATCAGGGACTCTACGAGCAGTACTTC,CSVEDSYQGLYEQYF
-,TRBD1,TRBJ2-7,TRBV29-1,TGCAGCGCCCAGGGACAGGTCTACGAGCAGTACTTC,CSAQGQVYEQYF
-,TRBD1,TRBJ2-6,TRBV6-1,TGTGCCAGCAGTAAACAGGGGGCTGGGGCCAACGTCCTGACTTTC,CASSKQGAGANVLTF
once,-,TRBJ2-2,TRBV2,TGTGCCAGCAGTGTACGGACTGGGGGGAGTGGCGGGGAGCTGTTTTTT,CASSVRTGGSGGELFF
-,-,TRBJ2-5,TRBV5-1,TGCGCCAGCAGCTTCGCCGGGGTCCAAGAGACCCAGTACTTC,CASSFAGVQETQYF
-,-,TRBJ2-5,TRBV2,TGTGCCAGCAGTCAACAGTCCCAAGAGACCCAGTACTTC,CASSQQSQETQYF
-,-,TRBJ2-2,TRBV5-1,TGCGCCAGCATCTTCTCCAGGGATCCCACCGGGGAGCTGTTTTTT,CASIFSRDPTGELFF
-,TRBD1,TRBJ1-6,TRBV2,TGTGCCAGCAGTGGTTACAGGGGAATTTCACCCCTCCACTTT,CASSGYRGISPLHF
once,-,TRBJ2-2,TRBV16,TGTGCCAGCAGCTTCTCGAGAGAGCTGTTTTTT,CASSFSRELFF
-,-,TRBJ1-2,TRBV10-1,TGCGCCAGCAGTGAGTCGAGAGTCTCAGGCTACACCTTC,CASSESRVSGYTF
-,-,TRBJ1-2,TRBV9,TGTGCCAGCAGCCCCGCCCGAGGTCATGGCTACACCTTC,CASSPARGHGYTF
few,-,TRBJ2-3,TRBV28,TGTGCCAGCAGTTCCCGGACTCCTAGCACAGATACGCAGTATTTT,CASSSRTPSTDTQYF
-,-,TRBJ1-5,TRBV6-5,TGTGCCAGCAGTGAAACGGCAGGCTATCAGCCCCAGCATTTT,CASSETAGYQPQHF
-,-,TRBJ1-3,TRBV4-2,TGTGCCAGCAGCCAAGACAACAGCCGCATTCAGGGAAACACCATATATTTT,CASSQDNSRIQGNTIYF
few,-,TRBJ1-1,TRBV19,TGTGCCAGTAGTATTGTTGAGGGTTACACTGAAGCTTTCTTT,CASSIVEGYTEAFF
-,-,TRBJ2-7,TRBV6-6,TGTGCCAGCAGTTACGACCAGGTGACCGAGCAGTACTTC,CASSYDQVTEQYF
-,-,TRBJ1-5,TRBV28,TGTGCCAGCAGTTTGCCAACAGGGCTTCAGCCCCAGCATTTT,CASSLPTGLQPQHF
-,-,TRBJ1-6,TRBV11-2,TGTGCCAGCAGCTTTAACACCTATAATTCACCCCTCCACTTT,CASSFNTYNSPLHF
-,TRBD2,TRBJ2-1,TRBV19,TGTGCCAGTAAACTAGCGGGAGAATACAATGAGCAGTTCTTC,CASKLAGEYNEQFF
-,-,TRBJ1-3,TRBV18,TGTGCCAGCTCACAGGGGCGCGGTGGAAACACCATATATTTT,CASSQGRGGNTIYF
-,TRBD1,TRBJ2-7,TRBV5-4,TGTGCCAGCAGCTCCCCCGACAGGGGCTACGAGCAGTACTTC,CASSSPDRGYEQYF
once,-,TRBJ2-7,TRBV2,TGTGCCAGCAGTTACGAACGGGGGGCCGGTGAGCAGTACTTC,CASSYERGAGEQYF
once,TRBD2,TRBJ2-5,TRBV27,TGTGCCAGCAGTGCTCTAGCGGGGGGGCAAGAGACCCAGTACTTC,CASSALAGGQETQYF